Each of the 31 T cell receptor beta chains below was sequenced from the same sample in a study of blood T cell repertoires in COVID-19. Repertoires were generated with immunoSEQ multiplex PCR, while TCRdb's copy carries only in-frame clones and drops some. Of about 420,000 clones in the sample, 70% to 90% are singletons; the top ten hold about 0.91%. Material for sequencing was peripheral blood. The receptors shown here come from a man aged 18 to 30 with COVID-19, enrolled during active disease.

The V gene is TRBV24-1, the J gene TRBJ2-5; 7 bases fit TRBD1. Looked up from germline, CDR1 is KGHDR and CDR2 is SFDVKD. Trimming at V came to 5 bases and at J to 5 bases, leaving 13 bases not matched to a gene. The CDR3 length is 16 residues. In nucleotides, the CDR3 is TGTGCCACCAGTGCTTCGACAGGGTGGCGCGGGGAGACCCAGTACTTC. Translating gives CATSASTGWRGETQYF.

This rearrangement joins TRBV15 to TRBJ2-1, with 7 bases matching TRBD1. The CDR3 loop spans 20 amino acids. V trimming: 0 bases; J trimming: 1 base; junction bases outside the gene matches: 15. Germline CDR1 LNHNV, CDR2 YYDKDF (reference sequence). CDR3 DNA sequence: TGTGCCACCAGCAGAGACCTAGCAGGGGGAACAGGGGATTCCTACAATGAGCAGTTCTTC. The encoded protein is CATSRDLAGGTGDSYNEQFF.

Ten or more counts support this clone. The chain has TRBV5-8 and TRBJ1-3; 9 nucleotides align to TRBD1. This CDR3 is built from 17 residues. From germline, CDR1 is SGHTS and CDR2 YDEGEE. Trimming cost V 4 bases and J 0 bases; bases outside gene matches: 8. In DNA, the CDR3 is TGTGCCAGCAGCCCCGGGACAGGGCCGAGCTCTGGAAACACCATATATTTT. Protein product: CASSPGTGPSSGNTIYF.

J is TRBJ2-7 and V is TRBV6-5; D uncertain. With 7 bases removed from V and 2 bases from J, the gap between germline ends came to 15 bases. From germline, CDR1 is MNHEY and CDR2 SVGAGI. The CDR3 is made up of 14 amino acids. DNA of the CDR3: TGTGCCAGCACCCCACGGCTAGGCCCCTACGAGCAGTACTTC. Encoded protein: CASTPRLGPYEQYF.

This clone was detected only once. The CDR3 DNA reads as TGTGCCAGCAGCTTCCCTCCGGGCAATGAGCAGTTCTTC. Amino acids: CASSFPPGNEQFF. The chain links TRBV5-4 to TRBJ2-1; no clear D gene. With 2 bases removed from V and 6 bases from J, the gap between germline ends came to 9 bases. The germline V gene has CDR1 SGHNT and CDR2 YYREEE (reference sequence). The CDR3 sequence is 13 residues long.

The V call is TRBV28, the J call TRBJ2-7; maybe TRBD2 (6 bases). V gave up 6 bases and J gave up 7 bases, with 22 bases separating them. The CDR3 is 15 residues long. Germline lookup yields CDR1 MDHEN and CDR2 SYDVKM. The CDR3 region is CASSSIGLASIEQYF. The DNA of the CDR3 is TGTGCCAGCAGCTCAATAGGGCTAGCGTCGATTGAGCAGTACTTC.

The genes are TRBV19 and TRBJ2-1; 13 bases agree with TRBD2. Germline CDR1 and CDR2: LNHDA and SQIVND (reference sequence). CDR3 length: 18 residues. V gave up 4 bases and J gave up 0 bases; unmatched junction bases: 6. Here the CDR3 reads CASSRRTSGRGSYNEQFF. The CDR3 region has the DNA TGTGCCAGTAGTAGACGGACTAGCGGGAGAGGCTCCTACAATGAGCAGTTCTTC.

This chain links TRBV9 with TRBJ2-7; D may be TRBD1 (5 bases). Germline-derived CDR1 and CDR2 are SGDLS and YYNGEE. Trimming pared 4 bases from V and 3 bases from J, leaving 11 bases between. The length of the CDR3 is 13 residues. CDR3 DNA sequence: TGTGCCAGCAGCCCAGGGCCTAGCTACGAGCAGTACTTC. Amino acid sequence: CASSPGPSYEQYF.

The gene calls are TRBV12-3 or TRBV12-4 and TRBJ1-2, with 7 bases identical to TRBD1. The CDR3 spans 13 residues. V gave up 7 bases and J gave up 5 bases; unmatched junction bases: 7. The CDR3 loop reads CASTLDRVYGYTF. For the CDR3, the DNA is TGTGCCAGCACACTAGACAGGGTTTATGGCTACACCTTC.

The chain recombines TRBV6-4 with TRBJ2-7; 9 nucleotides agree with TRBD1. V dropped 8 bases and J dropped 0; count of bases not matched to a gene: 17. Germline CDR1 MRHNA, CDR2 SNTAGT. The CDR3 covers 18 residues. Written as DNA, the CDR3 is TGTGCCAGCCAAAAGAAGTTTCCGGGACAGGGATACTCCTACGAGCAGTACTTC. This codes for CASQKKFPGQGYSYEQYF.

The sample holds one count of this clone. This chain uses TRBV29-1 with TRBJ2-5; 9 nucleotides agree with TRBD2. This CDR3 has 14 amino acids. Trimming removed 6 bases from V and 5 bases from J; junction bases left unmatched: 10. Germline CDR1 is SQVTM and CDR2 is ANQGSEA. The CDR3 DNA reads TGCAGCGTAGTGGGACTAGCTAAGCTTGAGACCCAGTACTTC. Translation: CSVVGLAKLETQYF. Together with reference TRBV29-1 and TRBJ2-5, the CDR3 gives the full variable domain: SAVISQKPSRDICQRGTSLTIQCQVDSQVTMMFWYRQQPGQSLTLIATANQGSEATYESGFVIDKFPISRPNLTFSTLTVSNMSPEDSSIYLCSVVGLAKLETQYFGPGTRLLVL.

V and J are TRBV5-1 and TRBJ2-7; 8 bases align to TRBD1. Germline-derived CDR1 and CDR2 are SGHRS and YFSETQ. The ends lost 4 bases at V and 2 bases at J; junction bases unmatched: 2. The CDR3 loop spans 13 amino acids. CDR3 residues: CASSVGQAYEQYF. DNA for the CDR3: TGCGCCAGCAGCGTGGGACAGGCCTACGAGCAGTACTTC. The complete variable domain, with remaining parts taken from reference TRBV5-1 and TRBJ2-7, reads KAGVTQTPRYLIKTRGQQVTLSCSPISGHRSVSWYQQTPGQGLQFLFEYFSETQRNKGNFPGRFSGRQFSNSRSEMNVSTLELGDSALYLCASSVGQAYEQYFGPGTRLTVT.

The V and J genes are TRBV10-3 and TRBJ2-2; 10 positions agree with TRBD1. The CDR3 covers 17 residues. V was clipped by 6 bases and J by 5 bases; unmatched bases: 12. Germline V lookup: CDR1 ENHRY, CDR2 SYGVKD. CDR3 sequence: CAIRRREGTGVTGELFF. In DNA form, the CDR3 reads TGTGCCATCAGACGACGTGAGGGGACAGGGGTTACCGGGGAGCTGTTTTTT.

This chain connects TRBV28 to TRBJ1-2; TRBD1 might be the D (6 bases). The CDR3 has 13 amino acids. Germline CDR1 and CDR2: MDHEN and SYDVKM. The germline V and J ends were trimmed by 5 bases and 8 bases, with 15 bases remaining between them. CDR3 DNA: TGTGCCAGCAGTGAGGGGGTTAAGGGGGGCTACACCTTC. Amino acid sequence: CASSEGVKGGYTF.

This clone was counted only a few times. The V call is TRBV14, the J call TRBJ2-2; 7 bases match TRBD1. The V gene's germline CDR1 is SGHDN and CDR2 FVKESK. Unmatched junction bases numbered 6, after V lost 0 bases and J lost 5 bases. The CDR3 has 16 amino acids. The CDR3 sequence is CASSQDSTGETGELFF. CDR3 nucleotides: TGTGCCAGCAGCCAAGATTCCACAGGGGAAACCGGGGAGCTGTTTTTT.

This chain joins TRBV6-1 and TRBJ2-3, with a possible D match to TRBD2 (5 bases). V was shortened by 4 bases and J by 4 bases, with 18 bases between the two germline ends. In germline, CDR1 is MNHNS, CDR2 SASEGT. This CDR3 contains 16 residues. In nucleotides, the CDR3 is TGTGCCAGCAGTGCCCCGGGGTCTGGGAATTCAGATACGCAGTATTTT. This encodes CASSAPGSGNSDTQYF.

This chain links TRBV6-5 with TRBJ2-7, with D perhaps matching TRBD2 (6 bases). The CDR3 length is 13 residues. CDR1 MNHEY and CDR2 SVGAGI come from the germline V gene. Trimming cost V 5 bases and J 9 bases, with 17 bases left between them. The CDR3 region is CASSPTSGGRQYF. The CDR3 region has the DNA TGTGCCAGCAGTCCGACCTCTGGGGGGAGGCAGTACTTC.

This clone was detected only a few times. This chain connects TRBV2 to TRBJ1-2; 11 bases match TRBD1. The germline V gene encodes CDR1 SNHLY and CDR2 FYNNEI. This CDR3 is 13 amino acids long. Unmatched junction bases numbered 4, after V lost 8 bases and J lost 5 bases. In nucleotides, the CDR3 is TGTGCCAGCGAGGGACAGGGGGTTTATGGCTACACCTTC. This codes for CASEGQGVYGYTF. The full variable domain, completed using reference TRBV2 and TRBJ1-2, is EPEVTQTPSHQVTQMGQEVILRCVPISNHLYFYWYRQILGQKVEFLVSFYNNEISEKSEIFDDQFSVERPDGSNFTLKIRSTKLEDSAMYFCASEGQGVYGYTFGSGTRLTVV.

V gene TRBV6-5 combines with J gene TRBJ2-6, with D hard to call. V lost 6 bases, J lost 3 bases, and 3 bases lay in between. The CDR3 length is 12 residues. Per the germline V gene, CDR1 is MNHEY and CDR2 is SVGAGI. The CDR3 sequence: CASSGGANVLTF. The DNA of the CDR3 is TGTGCCAGCAGCGGTGGGGCCAACGTCCTGACTTTC.

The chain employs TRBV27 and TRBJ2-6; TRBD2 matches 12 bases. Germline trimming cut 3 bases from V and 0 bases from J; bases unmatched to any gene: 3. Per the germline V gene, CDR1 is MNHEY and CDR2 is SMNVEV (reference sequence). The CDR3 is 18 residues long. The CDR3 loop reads CASSFLAGGTSGANVLTF. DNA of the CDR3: TGTGCCAGCAGTTTTCTAGCGGGAGGGACCTCTGGGGCCAACGTCCTGACTTTC.

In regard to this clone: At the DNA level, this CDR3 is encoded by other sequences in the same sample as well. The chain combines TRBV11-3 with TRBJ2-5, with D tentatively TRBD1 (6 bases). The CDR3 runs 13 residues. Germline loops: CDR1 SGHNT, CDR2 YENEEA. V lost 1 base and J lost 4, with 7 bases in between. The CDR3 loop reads CASSLAGVETQYF. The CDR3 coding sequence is TGTGCCAGCAGCTTAGCAGGGGTAGAGACCCAGTACTTC.

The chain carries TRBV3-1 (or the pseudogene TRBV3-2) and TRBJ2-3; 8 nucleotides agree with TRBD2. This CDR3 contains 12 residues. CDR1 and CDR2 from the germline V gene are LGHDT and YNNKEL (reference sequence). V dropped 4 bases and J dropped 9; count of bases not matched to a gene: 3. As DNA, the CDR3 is TGTGCCAGCAGCCCGGGACTAGTCACGCAGTATTTT. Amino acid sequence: CASSPGLVTQYF.

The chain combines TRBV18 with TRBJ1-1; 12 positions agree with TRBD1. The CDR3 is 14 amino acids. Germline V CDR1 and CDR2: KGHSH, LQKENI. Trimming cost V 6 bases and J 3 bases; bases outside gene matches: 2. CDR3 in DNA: TGTGCCAGCTCGGGACAGGGGGCGGACACTGAAGCTTTCTTT. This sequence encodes CASSGQGADTEAFF.

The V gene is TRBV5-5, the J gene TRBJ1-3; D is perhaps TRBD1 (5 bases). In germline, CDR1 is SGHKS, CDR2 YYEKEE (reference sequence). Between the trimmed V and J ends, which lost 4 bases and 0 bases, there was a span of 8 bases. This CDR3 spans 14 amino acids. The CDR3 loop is CASSLTGSGNTIYF. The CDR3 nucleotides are TGTGCCAGCAGCCTTACAGGCTCTGGAAACACCATATATTTT. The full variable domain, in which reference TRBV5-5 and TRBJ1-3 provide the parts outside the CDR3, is DAGVTQSPTHLIKTRGQQVTLRCSPISGHKSVSWYQQVLGQGPQFIFQYYEKEERGRGNFPDRFSARQFPNYSSELNVNALLLGDSALYLCASSLTGSGNTIYFGEGSWLTVV.

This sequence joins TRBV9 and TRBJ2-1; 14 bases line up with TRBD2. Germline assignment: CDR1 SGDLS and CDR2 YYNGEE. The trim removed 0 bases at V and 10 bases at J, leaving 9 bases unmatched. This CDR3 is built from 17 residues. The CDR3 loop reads CASSVAPTSGRAREQFF. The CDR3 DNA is TGTGCCAGCAGCGTAGCTCCGACTAGCGGGAGGGCCAGGGAGCAGTTCTTC.

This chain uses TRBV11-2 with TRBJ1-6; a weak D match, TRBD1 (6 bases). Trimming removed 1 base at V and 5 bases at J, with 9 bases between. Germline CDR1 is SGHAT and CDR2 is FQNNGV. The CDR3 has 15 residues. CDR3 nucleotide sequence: TGTGCCAGCAGCTTAGGGGGGCGGGATAATTCACCCCTCCACTTT. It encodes CASSLGGRDNSPLHF.

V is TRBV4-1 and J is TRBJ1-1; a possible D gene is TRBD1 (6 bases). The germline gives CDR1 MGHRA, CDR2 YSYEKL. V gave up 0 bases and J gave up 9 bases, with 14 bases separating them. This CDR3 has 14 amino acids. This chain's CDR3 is CASSQDFGGRKAFF. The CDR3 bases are TGCGCCAGCAGCCAAGATTTTGGGGGCAGGAAAGCTTTCTTT.

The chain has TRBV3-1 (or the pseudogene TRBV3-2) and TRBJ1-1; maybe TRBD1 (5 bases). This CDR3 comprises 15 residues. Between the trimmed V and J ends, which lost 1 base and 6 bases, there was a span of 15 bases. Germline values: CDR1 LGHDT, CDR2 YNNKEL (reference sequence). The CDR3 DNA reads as TGTGCCAGCAGCCAAGCTCAGGTGGTAGGGGCTGAAGCTTTCTTT. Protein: CASSQAQVVGAEAFF.

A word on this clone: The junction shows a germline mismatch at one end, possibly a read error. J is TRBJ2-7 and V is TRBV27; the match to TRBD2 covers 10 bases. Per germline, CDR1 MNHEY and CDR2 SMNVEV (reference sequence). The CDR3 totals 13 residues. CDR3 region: CASIQSGTSVYQF. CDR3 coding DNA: TGTGCCAGCATCCAATCCGGGACTAGCGTCTATCAATTC.

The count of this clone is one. DNA for the CDR3: TGTGCCAGGGACAGGAGAGAGAACACCGGGGAGCTGTTTTTT. Translated: CARDRRENTGELFF. The chain has TRBV2 and TRBJ2-2; 7 bases agree with TRBD1. V was clipped by 9 bases and J by 1 base; unmatched bases: 5. The germline V gene encodes CDR1 SNHLY and CDR2 FYNNEI. This CDR3 comprises 14 residues. Filled out from reference TRBV2 and TRBJ2-2, the complete variable domain reads EPEVTQTPSHQVTQMGQEVILRCVPISNHLYFYWYRQILGQKVEFLVSFYNNEISEKSEIFDDQFSVERPDGSNFTLKIRSTKLEDSAMYFCARDRRENTGELFFGEGSRLTVL.

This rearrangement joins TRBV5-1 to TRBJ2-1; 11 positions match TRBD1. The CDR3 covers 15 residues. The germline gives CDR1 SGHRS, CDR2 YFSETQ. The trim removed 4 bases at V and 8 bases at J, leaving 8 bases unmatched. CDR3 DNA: TGCGCCAGCAGCGGAGGGACAGGGGGGCTACATGAGCAGTTCTTC. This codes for CASSGGTGGLHEQFF. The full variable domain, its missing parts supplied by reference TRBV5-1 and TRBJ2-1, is KAGVTQTPRYLIKTRGQQVTLSCSPISGHRSVSWYQQTPGQGLQFLFEYFSETQRNKGNFPGRFSGRQFSNSRSEMNVSTLELGDSALYLCASSGGTGGLHEQFFGPGTRLTVL.